The T cell receptor (beta chain) described here comes from a study of T cells after yellow fever vaccination (dated by TCRdb to between 2018 and 2021). The study in broad terms: The SMART-Seq v4 Ultra Low Input RNA kit was used to prepare libraries from fractions with low cell numbers. Blood was collected at multiple timepoints before and after primary and secondary immunization, and bulk PBMC replicates and cell subsets were isolated. Two healthy male donors, one aged 18 to 30 and one aged 30 to 39 years, were included in the cohort. Bulk TCR alpha and beta repertoires were sequenced longitudinally to track T-cell clones before and after primary and booster YFV17D yellow fever vaccination. What the research found in general, with its limitations: A small fraction of clonotypes showed up in both the CD4 and CD8 compartments, probably as a result of convergent recombination. Because the study included only a couple of donors, the extent to which the findings can be generalized is limited. After the booster, most of the clones that had expanded following primary vaccination were detected again (around 97% of CD4 and around 90% of CD8), which suggests that memory was broadly maintained. Compared with the primary T-cell response, the secondary T-cell response was weaker but faster, peaking on day 5 rather than day 15. Computational filtering was needed because FACS-sorted repertoires could contain abundant contaminating clonotypes from the bulk population.

The sample's treatment or condition label, decoded: live attenuated yellow fever vaccine strain. At every blood-draw timepoint, two biological replicates of bulk PBMCs were collected. PBMCs were isolated from peripheral blood using a standard Ficoll-Paque protocol. RNA was extracted with TriZol from bulk PBMCs, CD4 and CD8 fractions, and dextramer-positive and dextramer-negative fractions. Synthesis of TCR cDNA relied on 5'RACE template switching, a step that introduced a universal primer site along with unique molecular identifiers. Priming of cDNA synthesis was performed from both the TCR alpha and TCR beta constant segments. Libraries were amplified in two PCR steps, with sample barcodes and sequencing adapters added in the second step. Sequencing of libraries was performed on Illumina HiSeq 2500 (2x100 bp) or NovaSeq (2x150 bp). On the study's bioinformatics: MIGEC was used to demultiplex reads and collapse the reads into UMI consensus sequences, and MiXCR was used for V(D)J alignment. Vaccine-responding clonotypes were identified with edgeR using replicate PBMC samples, with FDR below 0.01 and a log2 fold change above 5 up to day 15 being required. Each bulk clonotype was labeled CD4 or CD8 based on which sequenced repertoire, CD4 or CD8, contained the clonotype at higher abundance. Using fastp at Q25 and MiXCR, TCRdb reprocessed the public reads and kept productive beta chains. One record per CDR3 amino acid sequence lists the most common genes and DNA. V and J calls and clone size were set by TCRdb, not the authors. Present in this sample are about 340,000 distinct CDR3 sequences, about 8.7% of which were seen just once. The biggest ten clones account for around 17% of the sample.

The CDR3 starts with the cysteine, ends with the phenylalanine, and has 15 residues. Only the CDR3 portion is preserved as DNA: 45 bases, with reading frame beginning at the first base. Trimming takes 3 bases from V and 6 bases from J, and the germline ends sit 15 bases apart. The germline V gene (reference sequence) provides CDR1 LGHDT and CDR2 YNNKEL. There are many counts of this clonotype. Its antigen is unknown. No base qualities exist here, and no much larger clone lies one base off it. Rearrangement joined TRBV3-1 to TRBJ2-1; the D match is possibly TRBD1 or TRBD2, with 6 bases aligned in each. Specimen: PBMCs, collected on the day of the first yellow fever vaccination. The sequence derives from a man in his late teens or twenties who received the YFV17D yellow fever vaccine. The CDR3 region: CASSHLMGGPNEQFF. The sequence in DNA is TGTGCCAGCAGCCACTTGATGGGGGGCCCCAATGAGCAGTTCTTC.